The 7 T cell receptor beta chains below come from one sample, sequenced in a study of chemoradiotherapy in HPV16-positive cancers. Repertoires were generated with immunoSEQ multiplex PCR, while TCRdb's copy carries only in-frame clones and drops some. The table shows 970 or so clones, with 82% occurring only once. Specimen: tumor tissue, collected from a patient who underwent chemoradiotherapy. These receptors were obtained from a human donor with HPV-associated anogenital cancer.

This chain's CDR3 is CASSPKGAGDTQYF. The CDR3 region has the DNA TGTGCCAGCAGCCCGAAGGGGGCGGGTGATACGCAGTATTTT. The chain links TRBV14 to TRBJ2-3, with 7 bases aligning to TRBD1. The CDR3 runs 14 residues. Germline CDR1 reads SGHDN; CDR2 reads FVKESK. J lost 6 bases, V lost 4 bases, and 7 bases had no gene match.

This clone appeared once. This rearrangement joins TRBV5-1 to TRBJ1-2, with D tentatively TRBD1 (5 bases). The V gene's germline CDR1 is SGHRS and CDR2 YFSETQ. Trimming stripped 1 base from V and 5 bases from J, with 18 bases between. The CDR3 runs to 16 residues. CDR3 nucleotides: TGCGCCAGCAGCTTGTCTTCGGGGCCCGAACTATATGGCTACACCTTC. The encoded protein is CASSLSSGPELYGYTF.

The chain uses TRBV27 and TRBJ2-1; TRBD2 matches 13 bases. CDR1 MNHEY and CDR2 SMNVEV come from the germline V gene (reference sequence). V was clipped by 8 bases and J by 7 bases; unmatched bases: 14. The CDR3 extends over 17 amino acids. CDR3 loop: CASGRPFGLAGENEQFF. CDR3 DNA sequence: TGTGCCAGCGGACGTCCTTTCGGACTAGCGGGGGAGAATGAGCAGTTCTTC.

This clone was counted a single time. This chain uses TRBV7-2 with TRBJ2-3; the match to TRBD2 covers 8 bases. Germline lookup yields CDR1 SGHTA and CDR2 FQGNSA. The CDR3 extends over 14 amino acids. The ends lost 7 bases at V and 5 bases at J; junction bases unmatched: 8. The CDR3 here is CASTQAGVRDTQYF. Here the CDR3 DNA reads TGTGCCAGCACCCAAGCGGGAGTGAGAGATACGCAGTATTTT.

CDR3 amino acids: CASTSTGGQPQHF. DNA of the CDR3: TGTGCCAGTACCTCGACAGGGGGTCAGCCCCAGCATTTT. The rearrangement uses TRBV19 and TRBJ1-5; 9 bases align to TRBD1. V dropped 7 bases and J dropped 6; count of bases not matched to a gene: 4. CDR1 and CDR2 from the germline V gene are LNHDA and SQIVND (reference sequence). The CDR3 runs 13 residues.

The V and J genes are TRBV4-2 and TRBJ2-3, with 14 bases fitting TRBD2. Germline CDR1 and CDR2: LGHNA and YNFKEQ. The CDR3 is made up of 16 amino acids. V lost 1 base and J lost 4; bases outside the gene matches: 1. The CDR3 sequence: CASSQGLAGGPDTQYF. For the CDR3, the DNA is TGTGCCAGCAGCCAAGGACTAGCGGGGGGGCCAGATACGCAGTATTTT.

The J gene is TRBJ1-2, the V gene TRBV7-8, with D uncertain. The V end lost 2 bases, the J end lost 8 bases, and 12 bases lay between the germline ends. This CDR3 spans 13 amino acids. Germline V gives CDR1 SGHVS, CDR2 FQNEAQ. In nucleotides, the CDR3 is TGTGCCAGCAGCTTACTACTCCAGGAAGGCTACACCTTC. It translates to CASSLLLQEGYTF.